Each of the 32 T cell receptor beta chains below was sequenced from the same sample in a study of response to subunit inactivated influenza vaccine. MiXCR was run by TCRdb on the RT-PCR reads, yielding one entry per CDR3 protein. The table records over 750,000 distinct CDR3 sequences, roughly 20% of them present only once. The specimen was PBMCs from blood, collected approximately 5 days after vaccination. These receptors all come from a man in his fifties who received an inactivated influenza vaccine.

This clonotype has a count of ten or more. The gene calls are TRBV20-1 and TRBJ2-4; D is unresolved. The CDR3 runs 14 residues. Trimming pared 6 bases from V and 6 bases from J, leaving 18 bases between. Germline V gene lookup returns CDR1 DFQATT and CDR2 SNEGSKA (reference sequence). This CDR3 is CSASTGVPRNIQYF. CDR3 DNA sequence: TGCAGTGCCTCGACGGGTGTGCCGAGAAACATTCAGTACTTC.

The V call is TRBV7-2, the J call TRBJ1-6; D is undetermined. V lost 1 base to trimming and J lost 9 bases, with 13 bases between them. CDR3 length equals 15 residues. Germline V CDR1 and CDR2: SGHTA, FQGNSA. Written as DNA, the CDR3 is TGTGCCAGCAGCTTAGAGGCAGGAATAGGTTCACCCCTCCACTTT. It is translated as CASSLEAGIGSPLHF.

V is TRBV5-1 and J is TRBJ2-1, with D unresolved. CDR3 length: 13 residues. The germline V gene has CDR1 SGHRS and CDR2 YFSETQ. Trimming shortened V by 0 bases and J by 5 bases, and 6 bases separated the two germline ends. This CDR3 is CASSLEVHNEQFF. CDR3 DNA: TGCGCCAGCAGCTTGGAGGTCCACAATGAGCAGTTCTTC.

This clonotype occurred a few times. The J gene is TRBJ2-5, the V gene TRBV12-3 or TRBV12-4, with 7 bases lining up with TRBD2. V was clipped by 3 bases and J by 9 bases; unmatched bases: 7. The CDR3 loop spans 13 amino acids. The CDR3 DNA follows: TGTGCCAGCAGTTTCGGGGGGTCCAGGGCCCAGTACTTC. Its protein is CASSFGGSRAQYF.

This clonotype came up a few times. V usage is TRBV20-1 and J usage is TRBJ2-1; the match to TRBD2 covers 7 bases. The trim removed 3 bases at V and 7 bases at J, leaving 9 bases unmatched. Germline CDR1 reads DFQATT; CDR2 reads SNEGSKA (reference sequence). The CDR3 spans 14 residues. The CDR3: CSASWGLIMNEQFF. The CDR3 nucleotides are TGCAGTGCTAGTTGGGGACTAATTATGAATGAGCAGTTCTTC.

The V and J genes are TRBV7-2 and TRBJ2-2; 11 bases line up with TRBD2. Trimming at V came to 5 bases and at J to 7 bases, leaving 6 bases not matched to a gene. Germline CDR1 is SGHTA and CDR2 is FQGNSA. The CDR3 has 15 residues. In DNA form, the CDR3 reads TGTGCCAGCAGCGTCACTAGCGGGGGTGTCGGGGAGCTGTTTTTT. Its protein product is CASSVTSGGVGELFF. Drawing the rest from reference TRBV7-2 and TRBJ2-2, the complete variable domain is GAGVSQSPSNKVTEKGKDVELRCDPISGHTALYWYRQSLGQGLEFLIYFQGNSAPDKSGLPSDRFSAERTGGSVSTLTIQRTQQEDSAVYLCASSVTSGGVGELFFGEGSRLTVL.

This clonotype was counted only a few times. V usage is TRBV20-1 and J usage is TRBJ2-7; tentative D call: TRBD2 (6 bases). Germline V CDR1 and CDR2: DFQATT, SNEGSKA (reference sequence). V lost 2 bases and J 2 bases, leaving 13 bases between the germline ends. This CDR3 spans 14 amino acids. CDR3 protein: CSARSPSAAYEQYF. The CDR3 DNA follows: TGCAGTGCTAGATCGCCTAGCGCGGCCTACGAGCAGTACTTC.

The chain employs TRBV20-1 and TRBJ2-7, with 10 bases fitting TRBD1. This CDR3 is built from 14 residues. The V gene's germline CDR1 is DFQATT and CDR2 SNEGSKA (reference sequence). V shed 3 bases and J 4 bases; nucleotides not matched to a gene: 6. In DNA, the CDR3 is TGCAGTGCTAGTGTTGGACAGGGGGGTTACGAGCAGTACTTC. Protein sequence: CSASVGQGGYEQYF.

The table lists this clonotype with a few counts. The CDR3 loop reads CASSQAGSGAYGYTF. CDR3 in DNA: TGTGCCAGCAGCCAAGCTGGGTCGGGAGCCTATGGCTACACCTTC. The chain links TRBV14 to TRBJ1-2; D gene unclear. Germline V lookup: CDR1 SGHDN, CDR2 FVKESK. The V end was cut by 1 base, the J end by 4 bases, with 13 bases between. The CDR3 sequence is 15 residues long.

A word on this clonotype: Mismatch with germline at one junction end may stem from a read error. The V call is TRBV9, the J call TRBJ2-1; 8 bases are shared with TRBD2. CDR1 and CDR2 from the germline V gene are SGDLS and YYNGEE. This CDR3 comprises 14 residues. This chain's CDR3 is CVSSAGLVPDEQFF. Here the CDR3 DNA reads TGTGTCAGCAGCGCGGGACTAGTCCCCGATGAGCAGTTCTTC.

This chain links TRBV3-1 with TRBJ1-1; D not resolved. The CDR3 consists of 13 residues. Germline V gives CDR1 LGHDT, CDR2 YNNKEL (reference sequence). The V and J ends lost 0 bases and 10 bases respectively, with 12 bases between them. CDR3 in amino acids: CASSQDRALRAFF. The CDR3 DNA is TGTGCCAGCAGCCAAGATCGGGCCCTCCGAGCTTTCTTT.

This clonotype occurred a few times. The gene calls are TRBV5-6 and TRBJ2-1, with 7 bases lining up with TRBD2. CDR1 is SGHDT and CDR2 is YYEEEE in the germline V gene. The CDR3 has 16 residues. Germline trimming cut 1 base from V and 4 bases from J; bases unmatched to any gene: 8. CDR3 residues: CASSLPSGVGYNEQFF. The CDR3 nucleotides read TGTGCCAGCAGCTTGCCGAGCGGGGTAGGTTACAATGAGCAGTTCTTC.

A few counts support this clonotype. V and J are TRBV4-2 and TRBJ2-7; 7 bases fit TRBD1. The ends lost 0 bases at V and 3 bases at J; junction bases unmatched: 5. The CDR3 runs 15 residues. CDR1 and CDR2 from the germline V gene are LGHNA and YNFKEQ. CDR3 sequence reads: CASSQDFHRGYEQYF. In DNA, the CDR3 is TGTGCCAGCAGCCAAGATTTTCACAGGGGCTACGAGCAGTACTTC.

In its sample, this clonotype was seen a few times. The chain combines TRBV12-3 or TRBV12-4 with TRBJ2-5, with D possibly TRBD1 on 5 matching bases. Between the trimmed V and J ends, which lost 3 bases and 6 bases, there was a span of 14 bases. This CDR3 has 14 residues. The CDR3 nucleotides read TGTGCCAGCAGTTTGGGATCCGCAGGGCAGACCCAGTACTTC. Translating it yields CASSLGSAGQTQYF.

The chain carries TRBV4-3 and TRBJ2-3; D is unclear. The V gene lost 0 bases and the J gene lost 3 bases, with 16 bases spanning the gap. CDR1 and CDR2 from the germline V gene are LGHNA and YSLEER. The CDR3 is made up of 17 amino acids. CDR3 DNA sequence: TGCGCCAGCAGCCAAGATCCGGGCAGGATTAGTACAGATACGCAGTATTTT. This codes for CASSQDPGRISTDTQYF.

This clonotype has only a few counts. The chain links TRBV29-1 to TRBJ2-7; 7 bases align to TRBD1. The J segment lost 5 bases and the V segment lost 6 bases, leaving 4 bases of the junction unmatched. The length of the CDR3 is 11 residues. Germline V lookup: CDR1 SQVTM, CDR2 ANQGSEA. CDR3 region: CSVNRGHEQYF. CDR3 bases: TGCAGCGTCAACAGGGGCCACGAGCAGTACTTC.

This clonotype has only a few counts. This chain links TRBV7-2 with TRBJ2-7, with 8 bases identical to TRBD2. Trimming removed 6 bases from V and 6 bases from J; junction bases left unmatched: 13. The CDR3 spans 15 residues. The germline V gene has CDR1 SGHTA and CDR2 FQGNSA. The CDR3 region has the DNA TGTGCCAGCAGTACCAGCGGGAGCCTCCGCTCCGAGCAGTACTTC. Protein: CASSTSGSLRSEQYF.

This clonotype was seen only a few times. This chain connects TRBV6-2 or TRBV6-3 to TRBJ2-7; D uncertain. Trimming took off 5 bases at V and 3 bases at J, with 11 bases between the two ends. The CDR3 is 13 amino acids. Germline V gene data show CDR1 as MNHEY and CDR2 as SVGEGT. The CDR3 sequence is CASSHYVDYEQYF. CDR3 sequence (DNA): TGTGCCAGCAGTCACTACGTTGACTACGAGCAGTACTTC.

This clonotype was seen a few times. The chain joins TRBV7-9 to TRBJ2-3; D is perhaps TRBD2 (5 bases). The germline V and J ends were trimmed by 6 bases and 6 bases, with 16 bases remaining between them. Germline-derived CDR1 and CDR2 are SEHNR and FQNEAQ (reference sequence). The CDR3 sequence is 14 residues long. This CDR3 is CASRANLAWDTQYF. The CDR3 nucleotides read TGTGCCAGCAGAGCAAACTTAGCGTGGGATACGCAGTATTTT. Using reference TRBV7-9 and TRBJ2-3 for the parts outside the CDR3, the full variable domain is DTGVSQNPRHKITKRGQNVTFRCDPISEHNRLYWYRQTLGQGPEFLTYFQNEAQLEKSRLLSDRFSAERPKGSFSTLEIQRTEQGDSAMYLCASRANLAWDTQYFGPGTRLTVL.

This rearrangement joins TRBV7-9 to TRBJ2-7; possible D gene TRBD2, 5 bases. The CDR3 is 16 residues long. Trimming removed 7 bases at V and 3 bases at J, with 22 bases between. CDR1 is SEHNR and CDR2 is FQNEAQ in the germline V gene (reference sequence). CDR3 residues: CASIPWGAEWSYEQYF. CDR3 bases: TGTGCCAGCATCCCCTGGGGAGCCGAGTGGAGCTACGAGCAGTACTTC.

This clonotype was counted once. CDR3 in DNA: TGTGCCATCAGTCCGGGACTACTCACAGATACGCAGTATTTT. It yields the protein CAISPGLLTDTQYF. This chain joins TRBV10-3 and TRBJ2-3, with TRBD2 identical over 7 bases. Germline CDR1 reads ENHRY; CDR2 reads SYGVKD. This CDR3 region has 14 residues. V lost 5 bases to trimming and J lost 2 bases; unmatched junction nucleotides: 4.

The CDR3 nucleotides read TGTGCCACCAGTGATTTAAGTCGAGGGAACACCGGGGAGCTGTTTTTT. It specifies CATSDLSRGNTGELFF. The chain carries TRBV24-1 and TRBJ2-2; D remains unclear. Trimming pared 1 base from V and 1 base from J, leaving 9 bases between. This CDR3 contains 16 residues. Germline V CDR1 and CDR2: KGHDR, SFDVKD.

This clonotype was recorded at least ten times. The V call is TRBV29-1, the J call TRBJ2-3; 10 nucleotides line up with TRBD2. This CDR3 comprises 14 residues. Germline trimming cut 5 bases from V and 6 bases from J; bases unmatched to any gene: 8. Germline V gene data show CDR1 as SQVTM and CDR2 as ANQGSEA. Here the CDR3 DNA reads TGCAGCGTTCAGACTAGCGGGCGGACGGATACGCAGTATTTT. Translating gives CSVQTSGRTDTQYF.

This clonotype has just a few counts. V is TRBV29-1 and J is TRBJ1-1, with TRBD1 matching 8 bases. The germline V gene has CDR1 SQVTM and CDR2 ANQGSEA. The CDR3 length is 13 residues. After removal of 5 bases from V and 7 bases from J, the junction contained 9 bases not matched to a gene. The CDR3 coding sequence is TGCAGCGTTCAACAGGGGGTTTCGTATGAAGCTTTCTTT. It codes for CSVQQGVSYEAFF.

V is TRBV29-1 and J is TRBJ1-2; TRBD1 might be the D (5 bases). V was pared by 5 bases and J by 2 bases, with 9 bases between. CDR1 and CDR2 from the germline V gene are SQVTM and ANQGSEA. This CDR3 has 12 residues. This CDR3 reads CSVIDSNYGYTF. In DNA, the CDR3 is TGCAGCGTTATTGACAGCAACTATGGCTACACCTTC.

The chain recombines TRBV20-1 with TRBJ1-5; TRBD1 aligns across 7 bases. The CDR3 covers 15 residues. Trimming took 5 bases from V and 9 from J; bases not matched to a gene: 16. The germline CDR1 and CDR2 sequences are DFQATT and SNEGSKA (reference sequence). The chain's CDR3 is CSASVQGPLGGPQHF. CDR3 DNA sequence: TGCAGTGCTTCAGTACAGGGGCCTTTAGGTGGGCCCCAGCATTTT.

This clonotype was detected ten times or more. The chain joins TRBV21-1 to TRBJ1-5; TRBD1 is taken as the D call from the table, unchecked against the DNA. TRBV21-1 is flagged as a pseudogene. The CDR3 spans 17 residues. This CDR3 is CATVGQRPLKSNQPQHF. In DNA form, the CDR3 reads TGTGCCACAGTTGGACAGAGGCCTTTGAAGAGCAATCAGCCCCAGCATTTT.

This clonotype was observed a handful of times. The rearrangement joins TRBV4-2 to TRBJ2-7; TRBD1 aligns across 11 bases. This CDR3 spans 15 amino acids. V gave up 1 base and J gave up 5 bases; unmatched junction bases: 4. Germline V lookup: CDR1 LGHNA, CDR2 YNFKEQ. The chain's CDR3 is CASSQGTGGVNEQYF. The CDR3 region has the DNA TGTGCCAGCAGCCAAGGGACAGGGGGCGTAAACGAGCAGTACTTC.

There are a few counts of this clonotype. This chain uses TRBV7-2 with TRBJ2-1; the match to TRBD2 covers 11 bases. The germline gives CDR1 SGHTA, CDR2 FQGNSA. This CDR3 has 17 residues. V trimming: 1 base; J trimming: 8 bases; junction bases outside the gene matches: 10. The CDR3 loop is CASSLGSTSGALDEQFF. In DNA, the CDR3 is TGTGCCAGCAGCTTAGGGTCGACTAGCGGGGCCCTCGATGAGCAGTTCTTC.

This clonotype was picked up a small number of times. The genes are TRBV4-3 and TRBJ2-1, with a possible D match to TRBD2 (6 bases). The germline CDR1 and CDR2 sequences are LGHNA and YSLEER. Trimming cost V 3 bases and J 4 bases, with 10 bases left between them. The CDR3 is made up of 14 amino acids. The CDR3 sequence is CASSHGTGYNEQFF. In DNA form, the CDR3 reads TGCGCCAGCAGCCATGGGACTGGGTACAATGAGCAGTTCTTC.

This clonotype was seen more than once but under ten times. The CDR3 DNA sequence: TGCAGCGGAGGATTGGTTCCTAGCGGGAGTCCTGAGCAGTTCTTC. Translation gives CSGGLVPSGSPEQFF. The chain has TRBV29-1 and TRBJ2-1; 10 nucleotides match TRBD2. Germline trimming cut 7 bases from V and 9 bases from J; bases unmatched to any gene: 15. CDR1 and CDR2 from the germline V gene are SQVTM and ANQGSEA. This CDR3 has 15 amino acids.

V gene TRBV18 combines with J gene TRBJ1-1; D gene ambiguous. Germline-derived CDR1 and CDR2 are KGHSH and LQKENI. This CDR3 has 12 residues. V was trimmed by 2 bases and J by 4 bases, leaving 5 bases between them. CDR3 nucleotide sequence: TGTGCCAGCTCACCAGGGCTCACTGAAGCTTTCTTT. Translating gives CASSPGLTEAFF.